The 2 T cell receptor beta chains below were found in one sample sequenced in a study of blood T cell repertoires in COVID-19. Some clones are missing from TCRdb's copy, which holds only in-frame ones; the method was immunoSEQ multiplex PCR. Altogether about 210,000 clones are present, approximately 86% being singletons, with the ten largest covering roughly 0.69%. Sequencing was performed on peripheral blood. The receptors come from a man between 40 and 49 years old with acute or convalescent COVID-19.

This clone was seen a single time. The chain uses TRBV27 and TRBJ2-1; 7 bases align to TRBD2. The V gene end was trimmed by 5 bases and the J gene end by 6 bases; junction bases not matched to a gene: 10. Germline-derived CDR1 and CDR2 are MNHEY and SMNVEV (reference sequence). The CDR3 spans 15 residues. As DNA, the CDR3 is TGTGCCAGCAGTCGGGTGGCAGCGGGAACCAATGAGCAGTTCTTC. Encoded protein: CASSRVAAGTNEQFF.

The gene calls are TRBV14 and TRBJ2-1; weak D call: TRBD2 (5 bases). Trimming left V 0 bases short and J 6 bases short, with 21 bases between. This CDR3 contains 18 residues. CDR1 and CDR2 (germline): SGHDN, FVKESK. CDR3 sequence (DNA): TGTGCCAGCAGCCAAGAAACCACGGACTCCCCATCCCCCAATGAGCAGTTCTTC. Encoded protein: CASSQETTDSPSPNEQFF.